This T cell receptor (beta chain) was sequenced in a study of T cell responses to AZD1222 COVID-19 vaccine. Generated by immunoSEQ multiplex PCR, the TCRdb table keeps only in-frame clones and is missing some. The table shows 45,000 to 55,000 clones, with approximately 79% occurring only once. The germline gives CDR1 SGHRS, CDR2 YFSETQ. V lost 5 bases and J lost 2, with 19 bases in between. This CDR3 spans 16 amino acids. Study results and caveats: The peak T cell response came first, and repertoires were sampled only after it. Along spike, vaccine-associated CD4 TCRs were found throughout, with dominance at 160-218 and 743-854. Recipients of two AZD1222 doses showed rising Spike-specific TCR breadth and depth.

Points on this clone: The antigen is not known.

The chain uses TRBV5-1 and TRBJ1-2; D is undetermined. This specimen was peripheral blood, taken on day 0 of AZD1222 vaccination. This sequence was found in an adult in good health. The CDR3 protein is CASSSATIQLNYGYTF. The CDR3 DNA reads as TGCGCCAGCAGTTCAGCCACGATACAGCTAAACTATGGCTACACCTTC.